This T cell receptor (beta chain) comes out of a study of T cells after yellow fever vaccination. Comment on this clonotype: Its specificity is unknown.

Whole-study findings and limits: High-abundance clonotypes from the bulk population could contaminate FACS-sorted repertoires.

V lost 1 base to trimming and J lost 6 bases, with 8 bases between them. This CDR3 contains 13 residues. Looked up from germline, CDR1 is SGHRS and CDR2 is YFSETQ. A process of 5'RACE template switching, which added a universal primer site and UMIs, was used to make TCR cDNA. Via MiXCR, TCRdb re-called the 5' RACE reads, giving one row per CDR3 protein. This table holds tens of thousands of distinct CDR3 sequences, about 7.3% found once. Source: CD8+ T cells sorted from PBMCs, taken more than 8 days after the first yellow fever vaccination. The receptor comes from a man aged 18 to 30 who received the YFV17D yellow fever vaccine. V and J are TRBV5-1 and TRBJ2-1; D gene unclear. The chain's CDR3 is CASSLTRLNEQFF. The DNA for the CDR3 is TGCGCCAGCAGCTTGACGCGACTCAATGAGCAGTTCTTC.